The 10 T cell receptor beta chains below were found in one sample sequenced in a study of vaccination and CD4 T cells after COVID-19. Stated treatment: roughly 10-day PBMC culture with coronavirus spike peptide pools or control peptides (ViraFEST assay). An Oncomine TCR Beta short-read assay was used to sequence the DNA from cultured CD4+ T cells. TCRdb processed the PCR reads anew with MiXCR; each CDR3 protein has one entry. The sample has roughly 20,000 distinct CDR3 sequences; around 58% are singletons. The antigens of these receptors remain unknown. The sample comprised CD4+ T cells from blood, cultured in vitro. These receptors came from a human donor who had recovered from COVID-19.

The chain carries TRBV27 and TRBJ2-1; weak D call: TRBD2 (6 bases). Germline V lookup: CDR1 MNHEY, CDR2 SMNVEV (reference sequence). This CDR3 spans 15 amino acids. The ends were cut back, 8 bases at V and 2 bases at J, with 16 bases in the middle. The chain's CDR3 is CASGLAQRAYNEQFF. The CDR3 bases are TGTGCCAGCGGCCTAGCCCAGCGGGCCTACAATGAGCAGTTCTTC.

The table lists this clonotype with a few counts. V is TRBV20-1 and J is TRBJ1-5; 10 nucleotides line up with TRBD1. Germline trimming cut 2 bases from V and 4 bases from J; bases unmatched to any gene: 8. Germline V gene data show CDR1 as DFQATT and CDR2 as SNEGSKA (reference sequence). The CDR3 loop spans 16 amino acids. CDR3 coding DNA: TGCAGTGCTAGACCTTTTCAGGACAGGGGGAATCAGCCCCAGCATTTT. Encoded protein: CSARPFQDRGNQPQHF.

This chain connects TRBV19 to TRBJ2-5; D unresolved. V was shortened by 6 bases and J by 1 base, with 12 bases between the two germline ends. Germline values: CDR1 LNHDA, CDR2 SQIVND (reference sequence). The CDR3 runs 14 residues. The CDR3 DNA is TGTGCCAGTAGCACCTCTCAGGCCCAAGAGACCCAGTACTTC. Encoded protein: CASSTSQAQETQYF.

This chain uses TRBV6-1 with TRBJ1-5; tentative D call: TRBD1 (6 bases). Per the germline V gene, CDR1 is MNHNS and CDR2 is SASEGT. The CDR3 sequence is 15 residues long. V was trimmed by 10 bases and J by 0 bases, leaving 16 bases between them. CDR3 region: CATIGGSYSNQPQHF. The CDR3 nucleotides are TGTGCCACCATAGGGGGGTCTTATAGCAATCAGCCCCAGCATTTT.

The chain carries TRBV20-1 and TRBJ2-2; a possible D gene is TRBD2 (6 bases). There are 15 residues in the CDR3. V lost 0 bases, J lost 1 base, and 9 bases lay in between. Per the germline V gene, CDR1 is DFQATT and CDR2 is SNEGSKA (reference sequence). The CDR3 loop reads CSARDDGGNTGELFF. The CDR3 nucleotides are TGCAGTGCTAGAGATGACGGGGGGAACACCGGGGAGCTGTTTTTT.

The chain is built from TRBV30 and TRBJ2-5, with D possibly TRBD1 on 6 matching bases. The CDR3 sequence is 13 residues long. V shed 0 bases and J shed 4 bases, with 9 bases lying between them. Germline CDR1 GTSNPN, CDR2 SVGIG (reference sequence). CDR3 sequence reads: CAWSVQGGETQYF. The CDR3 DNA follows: TGTGCCTGGAGTGTACAAGGGGGAGAGACCCAGTACTTC.

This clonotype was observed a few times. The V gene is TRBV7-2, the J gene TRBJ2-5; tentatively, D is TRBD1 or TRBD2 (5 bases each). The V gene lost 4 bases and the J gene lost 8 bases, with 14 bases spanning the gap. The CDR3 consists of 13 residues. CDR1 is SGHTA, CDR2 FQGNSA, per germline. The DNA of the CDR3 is TGTGCCAGCAGCTGGGACCACCTAGAAACCCAGTACTTC. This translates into CASSWDHLETQYF.

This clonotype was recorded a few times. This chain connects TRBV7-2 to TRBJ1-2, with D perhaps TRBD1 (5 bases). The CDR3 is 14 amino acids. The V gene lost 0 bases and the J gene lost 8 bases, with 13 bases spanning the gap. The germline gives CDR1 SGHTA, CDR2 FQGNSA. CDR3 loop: CASSLAEGWKGYTF. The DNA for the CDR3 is TGTGCCAGCAGCTTAGCGGAGGGGTGGAAGGGCTACACCTTC.

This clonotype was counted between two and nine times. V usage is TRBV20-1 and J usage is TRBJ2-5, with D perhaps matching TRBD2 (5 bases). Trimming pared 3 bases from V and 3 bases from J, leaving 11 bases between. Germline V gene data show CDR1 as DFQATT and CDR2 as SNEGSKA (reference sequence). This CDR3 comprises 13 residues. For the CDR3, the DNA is TGCAGTGCTAGTCTCGTCGGGGAAGAGACCCAGTACTTC. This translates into CSASLVGEETQYF.

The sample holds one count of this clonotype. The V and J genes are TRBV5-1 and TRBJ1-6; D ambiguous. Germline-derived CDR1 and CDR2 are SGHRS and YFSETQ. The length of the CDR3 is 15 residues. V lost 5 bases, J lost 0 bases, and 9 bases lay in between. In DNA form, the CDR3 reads TGCGCCAGCAGTATGGAGGGCTCCTATAATTCACCCCTCCACTTT. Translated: CASSMEGSYNSPLHF.